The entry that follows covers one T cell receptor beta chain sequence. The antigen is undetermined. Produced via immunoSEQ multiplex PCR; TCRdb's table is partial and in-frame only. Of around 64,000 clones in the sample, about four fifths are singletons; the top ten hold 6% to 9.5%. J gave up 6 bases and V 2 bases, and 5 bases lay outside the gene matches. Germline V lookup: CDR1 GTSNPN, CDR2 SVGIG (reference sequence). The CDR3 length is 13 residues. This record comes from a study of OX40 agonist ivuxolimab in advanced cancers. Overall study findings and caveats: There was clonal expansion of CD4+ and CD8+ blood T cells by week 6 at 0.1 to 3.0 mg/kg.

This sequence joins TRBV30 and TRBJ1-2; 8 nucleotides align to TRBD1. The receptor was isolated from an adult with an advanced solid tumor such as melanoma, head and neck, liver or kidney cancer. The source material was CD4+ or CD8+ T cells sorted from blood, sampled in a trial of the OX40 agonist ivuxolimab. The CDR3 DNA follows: TGTGCCTGGAGTTCGGACAGGGTACATGGCTACACCTTC. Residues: CAWSSDRVHGYTF.